This T cell receptor (beta chain) was retrieved from a study of blood T cell repertoires in COVID-19. The overall study: Sites across the United States, Italy and Spain contributed samples from acute and convalescent COVID-19. Sources were T cells, B-cell-depleted T cells, or PBMCs; the material itself was cDNA or gDNA.

Trimming shortened V by 0 bases and J by 3 bases, and 11 bases separated the two germline ends. This CDR3 comprises 15 residues. From germline, CDR1 is MNHNY and CDR2 SVGAGI (reference sequence). Per the authors' pipeline: Amplification of reference gene primers was used by the study to estimate nucleated cell counts. Data came from immunoSEQ multiplex PCR; TCRdb stores just in-frame clones and leaves some out. V and J calls and clone size are given by that table; D and trimming were obtained from the DNA. Among around 41,000 clones listed, about 83% were seen once. The gene calls are TRBV6-6 and TRBJ1-2; D is unresolved. The sequence was obtained from a woman of 80 years or more with acute or convalescent COVID-19. Sequenced input: peripheral blood. The CDR3 loop reads CASSYSTGADYGYTF. The CDR3 nucleotides are TGTGCCAGCAGTTACTCTACGGGAGCGGACTATGGCTACACCTTC.